Given below is one TCR beta chain in context. One end of the junction varies from germline; a read error may be responsible. High-throughput TCR beta sequencing covered peripheral CD8+ and CD4+ T cells. Matching for age and sex applied to the controls, who were healthy donors. TEMRA cells were FACS-enriched, with CD8+ and CD4+ T cells isolated negatively. This entry comes from a study of CD8 T cells in Susac syndrome. The CDR3 extends over 13 amino acids. The V gene's germline CDR1 is GTSNPN and CDR2 SVGIG (reference sequence). Random hexamers were used to reverse transcribe an amount of about 0.5 to 1 ug RNA. immunoSEQ multiplex PCR amplified TCR beta CDR3 across 54 Vbeta, 13 Jbeta. Each CDR3 protein is one row after TCRdb ran MiXCR on the immunoSEQ multiplex PCR reads. The sample contains some 99,000 distinct CDR3 sequences, around 97% of which appear only once.

This receptor was taken from a human donor in good health. V is TRBV30 and J is TRBJ1-4, with D perhaps matching TRBD1 (5 bases). Sequenced material: CD4+ T cells from PBMCs. The chain's CDR3 is CAWRGRWGEKLFF. In nucleotides, the CDR3 is TGTGCGTGGAGGGGCAGGTGGGGTGAAAAACTGTTTTTT.